This T cell receptor (beta chain) was captured in a study of cytomegalovirus exposure and HLA in healthy donors. Study-wide results and caveats: The majority of TCR sequences were rare, yet some public TCRs appeared in many donors. Among CMV-associated TCR beta chains, most appeared HLA-restricted in a later analysis. Prior analysis indicated that the majority of TCR beta V segments exhibited productivity approximately 87% or approximately 30% of the time.

Turning to this clone: Antigen unknown.

After removal of 8 bases from V and 7 bases from J, the junction contained 7 bases not matched to a gene. This CDR3 is 13 amino acids long. CDR1 SGHRS and CDR2 YFSETQ come from the germline V gene. In the PCR, 60 Vbeta and 13 Jbeta primers were used. TCRdb keeps only in-frame clones here, not all; method: immunoSEQ multiplex PCR. The data contain 120,000 to 150,000 clones, 55% to 80% of them singletons. The V and J genes are TRBV5-1 and TRBJ1-2, with 11 bases lining up with TRBD1. The source of this sequence is a human donor in good health. The sample consisted of PBMCs. The CDR3 coding sequence is TGCGCCAGTGACCCCGGGACAGGGGGTGGCTACACCTTC. It codes for CASDPGTGGGYTF.